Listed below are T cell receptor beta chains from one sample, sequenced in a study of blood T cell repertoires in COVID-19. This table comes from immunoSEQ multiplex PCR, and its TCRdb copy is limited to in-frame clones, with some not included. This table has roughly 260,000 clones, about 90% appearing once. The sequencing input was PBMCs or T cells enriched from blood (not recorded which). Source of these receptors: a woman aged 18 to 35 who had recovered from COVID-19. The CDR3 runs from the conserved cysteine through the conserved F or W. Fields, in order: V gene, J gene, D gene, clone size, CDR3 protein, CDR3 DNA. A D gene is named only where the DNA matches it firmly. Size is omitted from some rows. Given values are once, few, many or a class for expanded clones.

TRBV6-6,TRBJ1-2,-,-,CASSYPWPDSSGYTF,TGTGCCAGCAGTTACCCATGGCCGGATAGCAGTGGCTACACCTTC
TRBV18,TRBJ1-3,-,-,CASSSADSVSGNTIYF,TGTGCCAGCTCGTCCGCGGACAGCGTCTCTGGAAACACCATATATTTT
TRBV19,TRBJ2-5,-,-,CASSILAGTGETQYF,TGTGCCAGTAGTATACTTGCGGGGACGGGGGAGACCCAGTACTTC
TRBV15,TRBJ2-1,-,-,CATSTRGNNEQFF,TGTGCCACCAGCACCAGGGGTAATAATGAGCAGTTCTTC
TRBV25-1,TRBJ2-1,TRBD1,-,CASSALPGQGSNEQFF,TGTGCCAGCAGTGCCTTACCGGGACAGGGGTCCAATGAGCAGTTCTTC
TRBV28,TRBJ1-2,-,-,CATSTGEMVYGYTF,TGTGCCACCAGCACGGGGGAGATGGTCTATGGCTACACCTTC
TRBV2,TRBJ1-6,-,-,CASSARKSGAPLHF,TGTGCCAGCAGCGCTCGAAAATCAGGTGCACCCCTCCACTTT
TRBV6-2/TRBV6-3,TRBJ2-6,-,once,CASIPDNSGANVLTF,TGTGCCAGCATCCCAGACAACTCTGGGGCCAACGTCCTGACTTTC
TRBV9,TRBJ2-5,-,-,CASSESGQETQYF,TGTGCCAGCAGCGAAAGCGGCCAAGAGACCCAGTACTTC
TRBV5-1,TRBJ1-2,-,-,CASSPWEDYGYTF,TGCGCCAGCAGCCCGTGGGAGGACTATGGCTACACCTTC